Presented here are 30 T cell receptor beta chains from one specimen sequenced in a study of tumor-infiltrating lymphocytes in primary liver carcinoma. The source of the blood RNA was unsorted whole blood, and germline DNA was extracted as well. Starting from around 500 ng of total RNA, TCR beta cDNA was produced with a primer in the constant region. Three nested multiplex PCR rounds of slightly modified ARM-PCR generated TCR beta libraries. A C-beta reverse primer was combined with TRBV1-TRBV30 forward primers in the first two PCR rounds, and each round had approximately 9 cycles. TCRdb processed the multiplex PCR reads anew with MiXCR; each CDR3 protein has one entry. The sample lists about 180,000 distinct CDR3 sequences, roughly three fifths occurring once. The sequencing input was peripheral blood. The receptors here all came from a middle-aged man with primary liver carcinoma and hepatitis B virus infection.

For this clonotype: It is likely a read error, because the conserved phenylalanine at the end of the CDR3 is missing. The gene calls are TRBV6-5 and TRBJ1-5; maybe TRBD1 (6 bases). The CDR3 has 15 amino acids. Trimming shortened V by 7 bases and J by 3 bases, and 16 bases separated the two germline ends. From germline, CDR1 is MNHEY and CDR2 SVGAGI. CDR3 residues: CASTRHRVDNQPQHL. As DNA, the CDR3 is TGTGCCAGCACTCGCCACAGGGTGGACAATCAGCCCCAGCATTTG.

The table lists this clonotype with many counts. The CDR3 loop is CASSPTGGGTGELFF. Written as DNA, the CDR3 is TGTGCCAGCAGCCCGACAGGGGGCGGCACCGGGGAGCTGTTTTTT. The J gene is TRBJ2-2, the V gene TRBV11-1, with 10 nucleotides matching TRBD1. The V and J ends lost 5 bases and 4 bases, in that order; junction bases with no gene match: 4. This CDR3 comprises 15 residues. CDR1 is SGHAT, CDR2 FQDESV, per germline (reference sequence).

The rearrangement links TRBV11-2 to TRBJ2-5; weak D call: TRBD2 (6 bases). With the DNA end fitting TRBJ2-1 better, the J assignment may be wrong. The CDR3 loop spans 13 amino acids. Germline V lookup: CDR1 SGHAT, CDR2 FQNNGV. The CDR3 is CASSLGNRGTQFF. The CDR3 DNA follows: TGTGCCAGCAGCTTAGGGAACAGAGGGACTCAGTTCTTC.

The CDR3 protein is CASSLGRGVYEQYF. The CDR3 DNA sequence: TGTGCCAGCAGCTTAGGTCGGGGGGTTTACGAGCAGTACTTC. This chain uses TRBV7-9 with TRBJ2-7, with 7 bases identical to TRBD2. This CDR3 is 14 amino acids long. Per the germline V gene, CDR1 is SEHNR and CDR2 is FQNEAQ (reference sequence). V shed 1 base and J 4 bases; nucleotides not matched to a gene: 4.

As for this clonotype: The junction differs from germline at one of its ends, possibly a read error. The V gene is TRBV4-1, the J gene TRBJ2-6; TRBD1 is a possible D gene (5 bases). CDR3 size: 14 residues. CDR1 is MGHRA and CDR2 is YSYEKL in the germline V gene. The CDR3 nucleotides read TGCGCCAGCAGCTTCGAGTCTGGGGCCAACGTCCTGCCTTTC. This codes for CASSFESGANVLPF.

The chain joins TRBV5-5 to TRBJ2-3, with 8 positions matching TRBD2. The CDR3 is 16 amino acids. CDR1 and CDR2 (germline): SGHKS, YYEKEE (reference sequence). The trim removed 3 bases at V and 2 bases at J, leaving 8 bases unmatched. CDR3 loop: CASSSWTSLHTDTQYF. CDR3 sequence (DNA): TGTGCCAGCAGCTCCTGGACTAGCCTCCACACAGATACGCAGTATTTT.

V and J are TRBV5-4 and TRBJ2-1; tentatively, D is TRBD2 (5 bases). The germline V and J ends were trimmed by 0 bases and 11 bases, with 15 bases remaining between them. CDR1 SGHNT and CDR2 YYREEE come from the germline V gene (reference sequence). CDR3 size: 14 residues. The CDR3 sequence: CASSLGATNEKQFF. The CDR3 nucleotides read TGTGCCAGCAGCTTGGGGGCGACTAATGAGAAGCAGTTCTTC.

The V gene is TRBV6-2 or TRBV6-3, the J gene TRBJ2-1; 7 nucleotides agree with TRBD2. Trimming at V came to 8 bases and at J to 0 bases, leaving 13 bases not matched to a gene. This CDR3 region has 17 residues. Germline assignment: CDR1 MNHEY and CDR2 SVGEGT. The chain's CDR3 is CASLTKTGGRSYNEQFF. In nucleotides, the CDR3 is TGTGCCAGCCTCACAAAAACGGGAGGCCGCTCCTACAATGAGCAGTTCTTC.

The J gene is TRBJ2-5, the V gene TRBV5-6, with D unclear. The length of the CDR3 is 12 residues. V dropped 7 bases and J dropped 0 bases, with 7 bases sitting between them. Germline V gives CDR1 SGHDT, CDR2 YYEEEE. The CDR3 bases are TGTGCCAGCGGCACAGACCAAGAGACCCAGTACTTC. Amino acid sequence: CASGTDQETQYF.

This rearrangement joins TRBV4-1 to TRBJ2-3; TRBD2 matches at 12 bases. Germline CDR1 reads MGHRA; CDR2 reads YSYEKL. The CDR3 spans 19 residues. V was clipped by 2 bases and J by 8 bases; unmatched bases: 17. CDR3 loop: CASSQKSLAGGLESGTQYF. CDR3 bases: TGCGCCAGCAGCCAAAAATCGCTAGCGGGAGGGCTTGAATCAGGTACGCAGTATTTT.

This chain joins TRBV5-1 and TRBJ2-7; D could derive from TRBD1 or TRBD2 (5 bases each). V was shortened by 2 bases and J by 1 base, with 13 bases between the two germline ends. CDR3 length equals 15 residues. Germline V gene sequence: CDR1 SGHRS, CDR2 YFSETQ. CDR3 nucleotides: TGCGCCAGCAGCTTAGAGGGGTGGAGGTCCTACGAGCAGTACTTC. It is translated as CASSLEGWRSYEQYF.

The chain carries TRBV4-1 and TRBJ2-7; tentative D call: TRBD2 (5 bases). Trimming pared 7 bases from V and 8 bases from J, leaving 27 bases between. Germline CDR1 reads MGHRA; CDR2 reads YSYEKL. The CDR3 totals 16 residues. This CDR3 is CASTPFLGLAGRKQYF. The CDR3 bases are TGCGCCAGCACCCCCTTTCTTGGGCTAGCCGGTCGGAAGCAGTACTTC.

On this clonotype: One junction end does not reproduce the germline sequence, and a read error may be involved. V usage is TRBV5-1 and J usage is TRBJ2-7, with a tentative D call TRBD2 (6 bases). The germline gives CDR1 SGHRS, CDR2 YFSETQ. The CDR3 spans 15 residues. This CDR3 is CASSYGTLKFYERYF. The CDR3 DNA sequence: TGCGCCAGCAGCTATGGGACTCTAAAATTCTACGAGCGGTACTTC.

The genes are TRBV12-3 or TRBV12-4 and TRBJ2-2; D not certain. The V gene lost 4 bases and the J gene lost 8 bases, with 14 bases spanning the gap. CDR3 size: 14 residues. The CDR3 DNA is TGTGCCAGCAGTTCCCGACACCCTCTAGGGGAGCTGTTTTTT. It specifies CASSSRHPLGELFF.

This clonotype was found a few times. Possible read error: a much larger clone is one base away. The chain couples TRBV11-2 to TRBJ2-5; D remains unclear. Trimming shortened V by 4 bases and J by 5 bases, and 8 bases separated the two germline ends. The CDR3 covers 12 residues. Germline V lookup: CDR1 SGHAT, CDR2 FQNNGV. As DNA, the CDR3 is TGTGCCAGCAGCTCCTTAGTGGAGACCCAGTACTTC. Translating it yields CASSSLVETQYF. Drawing the rest from reference TRBV11-2 and TRBJ2-5, the complete variable domain is EAGVAQSPRYKIIEKRQSVAFWCNPISGHATLYWYQQILGQGPKLLIQFQNNGVVDDSQLPKDRFSAERLKGVDSTLKIQPAKLEDSAVYLCASSSLVETQYFGPGTRLLVL.

J is TRBJ1-4 and V is TRBV6-5; TRBD1 is a possible D gene (6 bases). This CDR3 has 14 amino acids. CDR1 MNHEY and CDR2 SVGAGI come from the germline V gene. The CDR3 DNA sequence: TGTGCTATCAGTTCAGGGGCGGAGGGCGAAAAACTGTTTTTT. Protein product: CAISSGAEGEKLFF.

This clonotype turned up a few times. The chain links TRBV12-3 or TRBV12-4 to TRBJ2-1; the D gene is possibly TRBD2 (6 bases). The germline V and J ends were trimmed by 2 bases and 4 bases, with 27 bases remaining between them. CDR3 length: 20 amino acids. The CDR3 protein is CASSLLGGQDGTDYYNEQFF. CDR3 sequence (DNA): TGTGCCAGCAGTTTATTAGGTGGGCAGGACGGGACGGACTATTACAATGAGCAGTTCTTC.

The chain couples TRBV4-1 to TRBJ2-1, with 10 positions matching TRBD2. The CDR3 contains 15 residues. V lost 3 bases and J lost 6; bases outside the gene matches: 5. Germline V CDR1 and CDR2: MGHRA, YSYEKL. The CDR3 bases are TGCGCCAGCAGCCACCTGACTAGCGGGCCCAATGAGCAGTTCTTC. Translated: CASSHLTSGPNEQFF.

The count of this clonotype is one. The V call is TRBV7-8, the J call TRBJ2-1; 12 bases are shared with TRBD1. Trimming cost V 1 base and J 4 bases; bases outside gene matches: 5. This CDR3 has 17 residues. The germline gives CDR1 SGHVS, CDR2 FQNEAQ. The CDR3 bases are TGTGCCAGCAGCTTAGGTAGGGACAGGGGGCGTTACAATGAGCAGTTCTTC. This encodes CASSLGRDRGRYNEQFF.

Note on this clonotype: One junction end does not reproduce the germline sequence, and a read error may be involved. This chain joins TRBV11-1 and TRBJ2-7, with 10 bases fitting TRBD2. The CDR3 has 15 residues. The germline V gene has CDR1 SGHAT and CDR2 FQDESV (reference sequence). The CDR3 DNA reads as TGTGGCAGCAGCTATTTGACTAGCGGGTCATACGAGCAGTACTTC. Translation: CGSSYLTSGSYEQYF.

Points on this clonotype: With a much larger clone just one base away, this may be a read error. The chain has TRBV29-1 and TRBJ2-2, with TRBD2 matching 9 bases. V lost 5 bases, J lost 7 bases, and 5 bases stayed unmatched. Looked up from germline, CDR1 is SQVTM and CDR2 is ANQGSEA. The CDR3 spans 13 residues. CDR3: CSVCLAGNGELFF. CDR3 coding DNA: TGCAGCGTTTGTCTAGCGGGAAACGGGGAGCTGTTTTTT.

In the case of this clonotype: A much larger clone lies one base from this, so it may be a read error. The V gene is TRBV6-1, the J gene TRBJ2-5; weak D call: TRBD2 (6 bases). CDR1 and CDR2 from the germline V gene are MNHNS and SASEGT. The CDR3 is 17 residues long. CDR3 in amino acids: CDSSASTGVNRQETQYF. The CDR3 DNA reads TGTGACAGCAGCGCTAGCACGGGGGTAAACCGCCAAGAGACCCAGTACTTC.

A remark on this clonotype: This could be a read error, since a much larger clone is one nucleotide away. The chain links TRBV29-1 to TRBJ2-1; the match to TRBD2 covers 7 bases. CDR3 length equals 13 residues. CDR1 and CDR2 (germline): SQVTM, ANQGSEA. DNA for the CDR3: TGCATCGCCCGGGACTATTCTTACAATGAGCAGTTCTTC. It codes for CIARDYSYNEQFF.

In its sample, this clonotype was seen a few times. The chain recombines TRBV2 with TRBJ2-1; 7 nucleotides line up with TRBD1. The CDR3 is 14 residues long. V shed 9 bases, J shed 5 bases, and the junction held 10 bases outside the gene matches. The germline CDR1 and CDR2 sequences are SNHLY and FYNNEI. CDR3 nucleotide sequence: TGTGCCAGTTATCGGGACAGCACGGACAATGAGCAGTTCTTC. Translated: CASYRDSTDNEQFF.

CDR3 in amino acids: CASSASGYQETQYF. In DNA form, the CDR3 reads TGTGCCAGCAGCGCCTCAGGTTACCAAGAGACCCAGTACTTC. The V and J genes are TRBV7-9 and TRBJ2-5; no reliable D call. Germline assignment: CDR1 SEHNR and CDR2 FQNEAQ (reference sequence). Trimming took off 5 bases at V and 0 bases at J, with 10 bases between the two ends. This CDR3 is built from 14 residues.

This chain connects TRBV4-2 to TRBJ2-7; no definite D call. Germline lookup yields CDR1 LGHNA and CDR2 YNFKEQ. The CDR3 consists of 16 residues. Trimming left V 1 base short and J 3 bases short, with 16 bases between. This chain's CDR3 is CASSQGFGTTNYEQYF. The CDR3 region has the DNA TGTGCCAGCAGCCAAGGGTTCGGAACGACGAACTACGAGCAGTACTTC.

This clonotype was detected a few times. The CDR3 loop reads CSVESTTYNEQFF. The CDR3, as DNA: TGCAGCGTTGAAAGTACGACTTACAATGAGCAGTTCTTC. The chain combines TRBV29-1 with TRBJ2-1; D uncertain. V was pared by 2 bases and J by 4 bases, with 9 bases between. The CDR3 totals 13 residues. The germline V gene has CDR1 SQVTM and CDR2 ANQGSEA.

Concerning this clonotype: Germline and junction disagree at one end, which may indicate a read error. This rearrangement joins TRBV4-2 to TRBJ2-2; TRBD1 might be the D (5 bases). The germline gives CDR1 LGHNA, CDR2 YNFKEQ. The CDR3 is made up of 15 amino acids. CDR3: CVSSRLEGDTGELFF. Here the CDR3 DNA reads TGTGTCAGCAGCCGTTTGGAAGGGGACACCGGGGAGCTGTTTTTT.

The chain couples TRBV5-6 to TRBJ2-1; 9 bases are a match to TRBD2. Germline V gene data show CDR1 as SGHDT and CDR2 as YYEEEE. Losses at the gene ends were 0 bases for V and 9 bases for J; bases not matched to a gene: 7. There are 15 residues in the CDR3. The CDR3 coding sequence is TGTGCCAGCAGCTTGGCGCGGGAGGGCCATGTTGAGCAGTTCTTC. Its protein product is CASSLAREGHVEQFF.

Ten or more counts support this clonotype. The chain joins TRBV6-5 to TRBJ2-2; 7 bases line up with TRBD2. This CDR3 contains 15 residues. The V gene end was trimmed by 2 bases and the J gene end by 6 bases; junction bases not matched to a gene: 6. Germline-derived CDR1 and CDR2 are MNHEY and SVGAGI. CDR3 DNA: TGTGCCAGCAGTTACAAACCCCGGGGGGCCGGGGAGCTGTTTTTT. Translation: CASSYKPRGAGELFF.